This T cell receptor (beta chain) was sequenced during a study of blood T cells in healthy people across ages. Study observations and caveats: PBMCs that were unsorted prevented a conclusive naive versus antigen-experienced comparison.

About this clonotype itself: What it recognizes is unknown.

There were at least 5.5 micrograms of total RNA extracted from every sample. Using a J-beta primer mix together with a sample-barcoded 5' primer, a second PCR was run for roughly 6 to 12 cycles. Each CDR3 protein gets one entry after TCRdb re-called the 5' RACE reads with MiXCR. The table lists about 1.4 million distinct CDR3 sequences, around 59% of them singletons. Germline CDR1 is MNHNY and CDR2 is SVGAGI (reference sequence). This CDR3 comprises 14 residues. Between the trimmed V and J ends, which lost 2 bases and 4 bases, there was a span of 9 bases. The J gene is TRBJ1-5, the V gene TRBV6-6; the D is unclear. This clonotype was sampled from a man aged 18-30 years in good health. Sequencing input: blood. This CDR3 is CASSYGRQNQPQHF. The CDR3 coding sequence is TGTGCCAGCAGTTACGGTAGGCAGAATCAGCCCCAGCATTTT.